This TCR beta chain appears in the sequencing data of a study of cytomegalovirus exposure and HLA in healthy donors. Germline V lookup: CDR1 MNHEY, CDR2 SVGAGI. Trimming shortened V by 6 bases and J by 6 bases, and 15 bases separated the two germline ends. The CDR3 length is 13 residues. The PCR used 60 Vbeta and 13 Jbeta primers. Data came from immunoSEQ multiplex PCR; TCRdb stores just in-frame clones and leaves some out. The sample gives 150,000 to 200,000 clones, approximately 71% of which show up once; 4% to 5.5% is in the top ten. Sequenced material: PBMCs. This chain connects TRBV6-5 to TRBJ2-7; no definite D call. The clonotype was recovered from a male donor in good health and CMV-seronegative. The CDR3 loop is CASSRSLIGEQYF. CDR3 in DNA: TGTGCCAGCAGCCGGTCCTTGATCGGCGAGCAGTACTTC.